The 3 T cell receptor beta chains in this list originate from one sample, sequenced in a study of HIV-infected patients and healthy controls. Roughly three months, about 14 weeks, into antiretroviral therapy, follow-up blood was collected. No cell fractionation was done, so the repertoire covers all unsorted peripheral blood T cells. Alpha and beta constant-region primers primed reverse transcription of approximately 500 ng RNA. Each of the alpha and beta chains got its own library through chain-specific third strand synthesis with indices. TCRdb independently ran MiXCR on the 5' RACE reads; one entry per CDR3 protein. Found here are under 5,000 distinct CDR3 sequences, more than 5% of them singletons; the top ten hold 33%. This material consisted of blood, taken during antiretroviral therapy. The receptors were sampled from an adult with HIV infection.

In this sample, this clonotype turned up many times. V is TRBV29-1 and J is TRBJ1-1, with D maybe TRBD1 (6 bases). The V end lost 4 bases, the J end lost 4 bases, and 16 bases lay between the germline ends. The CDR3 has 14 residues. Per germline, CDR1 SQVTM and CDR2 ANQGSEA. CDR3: CSVGGLRGVTEAFF. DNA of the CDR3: TGCAGCGTTGGTGGGTTGAGGGGGGTCACTGAAGCTTTCTTT.

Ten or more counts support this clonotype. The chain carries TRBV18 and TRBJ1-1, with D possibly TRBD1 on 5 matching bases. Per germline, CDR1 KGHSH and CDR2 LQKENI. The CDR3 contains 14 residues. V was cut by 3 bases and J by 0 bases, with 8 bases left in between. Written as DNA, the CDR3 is TGTGCCAGCTCACCCAGGGCCTTGAACACTGAAGCTTTCTTT. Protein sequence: CASSPRALNTEAFF.

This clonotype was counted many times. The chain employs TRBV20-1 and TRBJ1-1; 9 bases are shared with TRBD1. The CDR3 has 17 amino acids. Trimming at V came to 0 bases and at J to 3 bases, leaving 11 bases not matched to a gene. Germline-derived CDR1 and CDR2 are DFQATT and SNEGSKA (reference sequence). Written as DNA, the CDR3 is TGCAGTGCTAGAGACCGGGACAGGGATGCGAGGGACACTGAAGCTTTCTTT. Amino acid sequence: CSARDRDRDARDTEAFF.